In this sample, the clone carrying this T cell receptor (beta chain) turned up many times. The source of the sample is a study of regulatory T cells in long-lasting Graves disease. Trimming cost V 4 bases and J 2 bases, with 12 bases left between them. CDR3 length: 15 residues. CDR1 is SEHNR, CDR2 FQNEAQ, per germline (reference sequence). According to the study, TCR beta libraries were built with iRepertoire HTBI primers and CDR3-region Arm-PCR. From the multiplex PCR reads, TCRdb called clonotypes with MiXCR, one entry per CDR3 protein. The sample includes a few hundred thousand distinct CDR3 sequences, roughly 15% of them seen just once. Time point indicated: newly diagnosed GD, antithyroid drugs for less than 3 months. RNA from PBMCs was the source of the TCR library. In each case, Graves' disease was diagnosed per American Thyroid Association guidelines. The data were also submitted as part of a second study, on T cells in Graves' hyperthyroidism and ophthalmopathy. Per that paper: Hyperthyroidism in the patients, aged 18 to 65, was newly diagnosed and under 2 months in duration. Blood held most thyroid clonotypes expanded above 0.001 frequency.

The source material was peripheral blood mononuclear cells (PBMCs), sampled at new diagnosis, from a patient treated with antithyroid drugs. This TCR came from a woman aged 50 to 60 with Graves disease. The J gene is TRBJ1-3, the V gene TRBV7-9; D ambiguous. DNA of the CDR3: TGTGCCAGCAGCTACGGCGCTGGGCCTGGAAACACCATATATTTT. This translates into CASSYGAGPGNTIYF.